This TCR beta chain emerged from a study of T-cell reconstitution after alpha-beta-depleted transplantation in children. This clonotype was counted many times. TCRbeta library construction was performed incorporating unique molecular identifiers. From the PCR reads, TCRdb called clonotypes with MiXCR, one entry per CDR3 protein. The sample yields some 390,000 distinct CDR3 sequences, roughly 22% seen once. Germline CDR1 reads MNHNY; CDR2 reads SVGAGI (reference sequence). Trimming cost V 8 bases and J 5 bases, with 6 bases left between them. The CDR3 is 11 residues long. This sequence originates from a human donor who donated a stem cell graft to a child with acute myeloid leukemia. This chain joins TRBV6-6 and TRBJ2-2; D unclear. Sequences were derived from PBMCs from the stem cell graft donor, sampled from the stem cell graft. The CDR3 region is CASGRTGELFF. The CDR3 coding sequence is TGTGCCAGCGGTCGAACCGGGGAGCTGTTTTTT.